The 26 T cell receptor beta chains listed next were all sequenced from one sample in a study of T cell changes during pregnancy in multiple sclerosis. Assay: immunoSEQ multiplex PCR; the TCRdb copy retains only in-frame clones and omits some. The table includes approximately 60,000 clones, about 83% detected once. Sequenced sample: peripheral blood from another person, used as feeder cells. The source is a human donor whose cells served as feeder cells for cultures in a pregnancy study.

The rearrangement joins TRBV27 to TRBJ2-1, with D uncertain. The CDR3 is 17 residues long. V lost 4 bases and J lost 4, with 20 bases in between. CDR1 is MNHEY, CDR2 SMNVEV, per germline (reference sequence). CDR3 bases: TGTGCCAGCAGTTCGCGACTCGATTCATGGGTTTACAATGAGCAGTTCTTC. Residues: CASSSRLDSWVYNEQFF.

The chain is built from TRBV6-5 and TRBJ2-7; 9 bases match TRBD1. CDR3 size: 14 residues. The V gene end was trimmed by 5 bases and the J gene end by 2 bases; junction bases not matched to a gene: 4. Germline V gene sequence: CDR1 MNHEY, CDR2 SVGAGI. The CDR3 region is CASSGTGPAYEQYF. CDR3 in DNA: TGTGCCAGCAGTGGGACAGGGCCTGCCTACGAGCAGTACTTC.

The chain recombines TRBV7-6 with TRBJ2-1, with 9 bases aligning to TRBD1. Germline values: CDR1 SGHVS, CDR2 FNYEAQ. The junction had 5 bases not matched to a gene; V was cut back by 1 base and J by 4 bases. The CDR3 sequence is 16 residues long. The CDR3 DNA reads as TGTGCCAGCAGCTTAGGTCAGACAGGGGGATACAATGAGCAGTTCTTC. Translated, it gives CASSLGQTGGYNEQFF. The full variable domain, its missing parts supplied by reference TRBV7-6 and TRBJ2-1, is GAGVSQSPRYKVTKRGQDVALRCDPISGHVSLYWYRQALGQGPEFLTYFNYEAQQDKSGLPNDRFSAERPEGSISTLTIQRTEQRDSAMYRCASSLGQTGGYNEQFFGPGTRLTVL.

The chain combines TRBV4-3 with TRBJ2-1; TRBD1 matches at 7 bases. The CDR3 consists of 15 residues. V was pared by 6 bases and J by 4 bases, with 9 bases of the junction left unmatched. CDR1 is LGHNA, CDR2 YSLEER, per germline. CDR3 nucleotides: TGCGCCAGCAGTACTAGACAGGGACCTTACAATGAGCAGTTCTTC. Translated, it gives CASSTRQGPYNEQFF.

The chain couples TRBV28 to TRBJ1-5; D call uncertain. CDR3 length: 15 amino acids. The germline V and J ends were trimmed by 5 bases and 6 bases, with 17 bases remaining between them. Germline V gene sequence: CDR1 MDHEN, CDR2 SYDVKM. CDR3 sequence: CASSGMDPGRQPQHF. The CDR3 nucleotides read TGTGCCAGCAGTGGAATGGACCCCGGGCGTCAGCCCCAGCATTTT.

V gene TRBV19 combines with J gene TRBJ1-2; 7 positions agree with TRBD1. Per the germline V gene, CDR1 is LNHDA and CDR2 is SQIVND (reference sequence). The CDR3 loop spans 16 amino acids. V shed 0 bases and J 3 bases; nucleotides not matched to a gene: 7. The CDR3 loop is CASSIDVTGLDYGYTF. In nucleotides, the CDR3 is TGTGCCAGTAGTATAGATGTGACAGGGTTGGACTATGGCTACACCTTC. The variable domain in full, with the rest retrieved from reference TRBV19 and TRBJ1-2, is DGGITQSPKYLFRKEGQNVTLSCEQNLNHDAMYWYRQDPGQGLRLIYYSQIVNDFQKGDIAEGYSVSREKKESFPLTVTSAQKNPTAFYLCASSIDVTGLDYGYTFGSGTRLTVV.

This clone was observed once. J is TRBJ2-3 and V is TRBV7-3, with 7 bases lining up with TRBD1. The CDR3 consists of 15 residues. Losses at the gene ends were 6 bases for V and 3 bases for J; bases not matched to a gene: 9. From germline, CDR1 is SGHTA and CDR2 FQGTGA. The CDR3 region has the DNA TGTGCCAGCAGTCAAGGGACAGAATGGACAGATACGCAGTATTTT. Amino acids: CASSQGTEWTDTQYF. Complete variable domain (other parts from reference TRBV7-3 and TRBJ2-3): GAGVSQTPSNKVTEKGKYVELRCDPISGHTALYWYRQSLGQGPEFLIYFQGTGAADDSGLPNDRFFAVRPEGSVSTLKIQRTERGDSAVYLCASSQGTEWTDTQYFGPGTRLTVL.

The V and J genes are TRBV4-2 and TRBJ1-2; tentative D call: TRBD1 (5 bases). This CDR3 comprises 15 residues. CDR1 and CDR2 (germline): LGHNA, YNFKEQ. V lost 0 bases and J lost 6, with 14 bases in between. The CDR3 bases are TGTGCCAGCAGCCAAGATGAGGGGATTGAGCATGGCTACACCTTC. Its protein is CASSQDEGIEHGYTF.

V usage is TRBV11-2 and J usage is TRBJ1-1, with D uncertain. The V gene's germline CDR1 is SGHAT and CDR2 FQNNGV. The CDR3 spans 12 residues. The V gene lost 5 bases and the J gene lost 8 bases, with 12 bases spanning the gap. The CDR3 region has the DNA TGTGCCAGCAGCCGTCTACGGGCAGAAGCTTTCTTT. This codes for CASSRLRAEAFF. The full variable domain, with the rest looked up from reference TRBV11-2 and TRBJ1-1, is EAGVAQSPRYKIIEKRQSVAFWCNPISGHATLYWYQQILGQGPKLLIQFQNNGVVDDSQLPKDRFSAERLKGVDSTLKIQPAKLEDSAVYLCASSRLRAEAFFGQGTRLTVV.

This chain connects TRBV18 to TRBJ2-3; no reliable D call. This CDR3 has 11 residues. Trimming stripped 2 bases from V and 6 bases from J, with 3 bases between. In germline, CDR1 is KGHSH, CDR2 LQKENI. CDR3 region: CASSPWDTQYF. CDR3 DNA: TGTGCCAGCTCACCATGGGATACGCAGTATTTT.

The chain joins TRBV9 to TRBJ2-2; D perhaps matches TRBD1 (5 bases). The V and J ends lost 0 bases and 6 bases respectively, with 12 bases between them. CDR1 SGDLS and CDR2 YYNGEE come from the germline V gene. CDR3 length: 15 amino acids. The CDR3 DNA sequence: TGTGCCAGCAGCGTAGCCCGGACACCCTCCGGGGAGCTGTTTTTT. Translation gives CASSVARTPSGELFF.

The chain links TRBV29-1 to TRBJ2-3; D gene ambiguous. CDR1 SQVTM and CDR2 ANQGSEA come from the germline V gene. The CDR3 covers 12 residues. V was clipped by 5 bases and J by 2 bases, with 8 bases between them. The CDR3 sequence is CSVPYYTDTQYF. DNA of the CDR3: TGCAGCGTTCCTTATTACACAGATACGCAGTATTTT.

This chain joins TRBV7-2 and TRBJ1-5; D gene ambiguous. CDR3 length: 15 residues. Between the trimmed V and J ends, which lost 3 bases and 6 bases, there was a span of 15 bases. The germline V gene encodes CDR1 SGHTA and CDR2 FQGNSA. This chain's CDR3 is CASSLAASVFQPQHF. The CDR3, as DNA: TGTGCCAGCAGCTTGGCGGCCTCCGTCTTTCAGCCCCAGCATTTT.

The rearrangement links TRBV7-9 to TRBJ1-3; no firm D call. This CDR3 has 13 residues. Germline lookup yields CDR1 SEHNR and CDR2 FQNEAQ (reference sequence). V was cut by 8 bases and J by 0 bases, with 8 bases left in between. CDR3 coding DNA: TGTGCCAGCGACTCAAGCTCTGGAAACACCATATATTTT. Translating it yields CASDSSSGNTIYF.

CDR3 sequence: CASSQEGHFNQPQHF. The CDR3, as DNA: TGCGCCAGCAGCCAAGAGGGACACTTCAATCAGCCCCAGCATTTT. The chain has TRBV4-1 and TRBJ1-5, with D tentatively TRBD1 (6 bases). V was pared by 0 bases and J by 3 bases, with 9 bases between. Germline loops: CDR1 MGHRA, CDR2 YSYEKL. The CDR3 length is 15 residues.

V and J are TRBV6-6 and TRBJ1-4; D gene uncertain. This CDR3 comprises 14 residues. V lost 4 bases to trimming and J lost 0 bases, with 6 bases between them. Per the germline V gene, CDR1 is MNHNY and CDR2 is SVGAGI (reference sequence). The chain's CDR3 is CASSLRSTNEKLFF. The CDR3 bases are TGTGCCAGCAGTTTACGGTCAACTAATGAAAAACTGTTTTTT.

The chain combines TRBV19 with TRBJ2-2; either TRBD1 or TRBD2 may supply D (6 bases each). This CDR3 comprises 16 residues. Germline CDR1 is LNHDA and CDR2 is SQIVND (reference sequence). The V end was cut by 3 bases, the J end by 1 base, with 12 bases between. The CDR3 coding sequence is TGTGCCAGTAGTATTGGGGGGCTGCTGAACACCGGGGAGCTGTTTTTT. This gives the protein CASSIGGLLNTGELFF.

The chain uses TRBV5-4 and TRBJ2-1; 11 bases fit TRBD2. This CDR3 spans 15 amino acids. Unmatched junction bases numbered 10, after V lost 4 bases and J lost 10 bases. Per germline, CDR1 SGHNT and CDR2 YYREEE (reference sequence). The CDR3: CASSPQGLADQEQFF. CDR3 sequence (DNA): TGTGCCAGCAGCCCTCAGGGACTAGCGGACCAAGAGCAGTTCTTC. The entire variable domain, with the rest obtained from reference TRBV5-4 and TRBJ2-1, is as follows: ETGVTQSPTHLIKTRGQQVTLRCSSQSGHNTVSWYQQALGQGPQFIFQYYREEENGRGNFPPRFSGLQFPNYSSELNVNALELDDSALYLCASSPQGLADQEQFFGPGTRLTVL.

This rearrangement joins TRBV30 to TRBJ2-3; 14 bases agree with TRBD2. Germline V gene sequence: CDR1 GTSNPN, CDR2 SVGIG (reference sequence). The V segment lost 2 bases and the J segment 5 bases; nucleotides outside the gene matches: 9. This CDR3 comprises 17 residues. The CDR3 sequence: CAWSSRRLAGGGDTQYF. CDR3 coding DNA: TGTGCCTGGAGTTCCCGACGACTAGCGGGGGGGGGAGATACGCAGTATTTT.

The gene calls are TRBV15 and TRBJ2-7; 7 positions match TRBD2. Trimming removed 4 bases from V and 0 bases from J; junction bases left unmatched: 6. The CDR3 contains 15 residues. The V gene's germline CDR1 is LNHNV and CDR2 YYDKDF (reference sequence). CDR3 DNA sequence: TGTGCCACCAGCAATCTAGCGGAATTCTCCTACGAGCAGTACTTC. As protein: CATSNLAEFSYEQYF.

This chain links TRBV7-3 with TRBJ1-5; TRBD1 matches 7 bases. With 2 bases clipped from V and 4 bases from J, the junction kept 8 bases outside the gene matches. The CDR3 runs 16 residues. CDR1 SGHTA and CDR2 FQGTGA come from the germline V gene. The CDR3 bases are TGTGCCAGCAGCTTAGCGGCCGCAGGGGGGAATCAGCCCCAGCATTTT. Protein sequence: CASSLAAAGGNQPQHF. The full variable domain, its missing parts supplied by reference TRBV7-3 and TRBJ1-5, is GAGVSQTPSNKVTEKGKYVELRCDPISGHTALYWYRQSLGQGPEFLIYFQGTGAADDSGLPNDRFFAVRPEGSVSTLKIQRTERGDSAVYLCASSLAAAGGNQPQHFGDGTRLSIL.

This sequence joins TRBV5-5 and TRBJ2-4, with D unclear. The CDR3 is made up of 15 amino acids. V was pared by 2 bases and J by 9 bases, with 18 bases between. CDR1 is SGHKS, CDR2 YYEKEE, per germline (reference sequence). The CDR3 loop reads CASSLLIEPQSIQYF. The CDR3 coding sequence is TGTGCCAGCAGCTTATTAATAGAGCCACAGAGCATTCAGTACTTC.

The chain recombines TRBV7-9 with TRBJ2-5; tentatively, D is TRBD2 (5 bases). CDR1 SEHNR and CDR2 FQNEAQ come from the germline V gene (reference sequence). The CDR3 is 13 residues long. Trimming removed 5 bases from V and 5 bases from J, with 12 bases in between. For the CDR3, the DNA is TGTGCCAGCAGCCGGTGGGGAGCTGAGACCCAGTACTTC. Its protein is CASSRWGAETQYF. Supplemented by reference TRBV7-9 and TRBJ2-5, the full variable domain reads DTGVSQNPRHKITKRGQNVTFRCDPISEHNRLYWYRQTLGQGPEFLTYFQNEAQLEKSRLLSDRFSAERPKGSFSTLEIQRTEQGDSAMYLCASSRWGAETQYFGPGTRLLVL.

The chain links TRBV7-9 to TRBJ2-2; 8 bases map to TRBD1. The germline CDR1 and CDR2 sequences are SEHNR and FQNEAQ (reference sequence). With V trimmed by 5 bases and J by 4 bases, 9 bases remained unmatched. CDR3 length equals 16 residues. The CDR3 is CASSPRQGSFTGELFF. For the CDR3, the DNA is TGTGCCAGCAGCCCGCGACAGGGGTCATTCACCGGGGAGCTGTTTTTT.

J is TRBJ2-3 and V is TRBV10-3; D may correspond to TRBD1 or TRBD2 (6 bases each). Trimming removed 10 bases from V and 2 bases from J, with 19 bases in between. Looked up from germline, CDR1 is ENHRY and CDR2 is SYGVKD. The CDR3 is 15 amino acids. CDR3 coding DNA: TGTGCCACCGGGGACACTCTAGCGCCCACAGATACGCAGTATTTT. Protein: CATGDTLAPTDTQYF.

This chain connects TRBV14 to TRBJ1-2; unclear D gene. V was pared by 0 bases and J by 4 bases, with 9 bases between. The length of the CDR3 is 14 residues. Germline-derived CDR1 and CDR2 are SGHDN and FVKESK. The CDR3 sequence is CASSQDHGFYGYTF. The CDR3 coding sequence is TGTGCCAGCAGCCAAGATCATGGTTTCTATGGCTACACCTTC.